This section outlines one T cell receptor beta chain sequence together with its context. Its antigen is unknown. This entry belongs to a study of blood T cells in healthy people across ages. Broader study findings: Unsorted PBMC material precluded a definitive naive versus antigen-experienced comparison. The long-lived group displayed more naive CD4+ cells, plus higher diversity, than the aged donors did. Diversity of TCR beta correlated strongly with naive T cell percentage.

PCR was performed a second time for 7 to 11 cycles using a sample-barcoded 5' primer and a J-beta primer mix. TCRdb itself ran the 5' RACE reads through MiXCR, one entry per CDR3 protein. The sample consists of fewer than 2,000,000 distinct CDR3 sequences, about 35% of them appearing once. The V gene end was trimmed by 1 base and the J gene end by 2 bases; junction bases not matched to a gene: 2. The CDR3 loop spans 14 amino acids. The germline gives CDR1 LNHNV, CDR2 YYDKDF (reference sequence). Sequencing was done on a sample of blood. The chain couples TRBV15 to TRBJ2-7; 7 nucleotides match TRBD2. This TCR came from a young woman in good health. The CDR3 reads CATSRGGSTYEQYF. As DNA, the CDR3 is TGTGCCACCAGCAGAGGCGGGAGCACCTACGAGCAGTACTTC.